The sequence of this T cell receptor (beta chain) was determined in a study of siplizumab effects on memory and regulatory T cells. The CDR3 contains 13 residues. From germline, CDR1 is SQVTM and CDR2 ANQGSEA. V was pared by 4 bases and J by 5 bases, with 14 bases between. In its sample, this clone was seen once. Its antigen is currently unknown. General study findings and limits: Some alloreactive sequences were traceable to unstimulated CD4+ memory cells, and siplizumab significantly reduced them. Memory cells seemed less diverse than naive T cells, which seemed major alloresponse contributors. Tregs proliferating in siplizumab cultures lacked confirmation of their suppressive function.

Clones were read by immunoSEQ multiplex PCR, and TCRdb kept only the in-frame ones, dropping some. There are 100,000 or so clones in the sample; about 90% occur only once, and 1% to 1.3% lies in the top ten. The sequence was collected from a human donor in good health. The chain links TRBV29-1 to TRBJ1-1, with unresolved D. Sequencing was carried out using CD4+ T cells sorted from blood. CDR3 loop: CSVGPTRLTEAFF. The CDR3 DNA follows: TGCAGCGTTGGGCCGACTCGCCTGACTGAAGCTTTCTTT.